This T cell receptor (beta chain) was obtained from a study of glioma-infiltrating T cells. The study, taken as a whole, reports: Above-expected tissue-blood divergence occurred in all gliomas, most in low-grade ones.

The germline V gene has CDR1 LNHDA and CDR2 SQIVND (reference sequence). The CDR3 has 16 amino acids. V dropped 5 bases and J dropped 5; count of bases not matched to a gene: 14. TCR alpha and beta CDR3 regions were amplified from RNA using iRepertoire nested multiplex PCR. For one-step reverse transcription and amplification, roughly 85-450 ng of tissue mRNA or PBMC total RNA was used. TCRdb re-analysed the multiplex PCR reads in MiXCR, keeping a single row per CDR3 protein. The profile shows some 190,000 distinct CDR3 sequences, more than 25% of them singletons. This clonotype was detected a few times. Its matching antigen is unknown.

The TCR was taken from a human donor with low-grade glioma or glioblastoma, undergoing nonglioma brain surgery, or in good health (not recorded which). The sample was glioma tissue, nonneoplastic brain tissue, or PBMCs (not recorded which). The V and J genes are TRBV19 and TRBJ2-7, with TRBD1 matching 8 bases. CDR3 sequence reads: CASSSEVRTGYNEQYF. The CDR3 region has the DNA TGTGCCAGTAGTTCTGAAGTAAGGACAGGGTATAACGAGCAGTACTTC. The full variable domain, with the rest looked up from reference TRBV19 and TRBJ2-7, is DGGITQSPKYLFRKEGQNVTLSCEQNLNHDAMYWYRQDPGQGLRLIYYSQIVNDFQKGDIAEGYSVSREKKESFPLTVTSAQKNPTAFYLCASSSEVRTGYNEQYFGPGTRLTVT.